One sample yielded the 9 T cell receptor beta chains listed below, sequenced in a study of blood T cells in healthy people across ages. Together with a sample-barcoded 5' primer, a J-beta primer mix was included in a second PCR lasting about 7 to 11 cycles. TCRdb called the 5' RACE reads again in MiXCR, with one record for every CDR3 protein. The sample lists about 2 million distinct CDR3 sequences; about 49% were seen once. Source material: blood. The origin of the receptors is a woman in her 40s in good health.

This clonotype showed up just a few times. This chain links TRBV29-1 with TRBJ2-1, with D unclear. Trimming removed 4 bases at V and 5 bases at J, with 6 bases between. Germline CDR1 and CDR2: SQVTM and ANQGSEA. This CDR3 is 11 amino acids long. The CDR3 nucleotides are TGCAGCGTTGGACATAACAATGAGCAGTTCTTC. This encodes CSVGHNNEQFF.

J is TRBJ1-4 and V is TRBV10-2, with D hard to call. Between the trimmed V and J ends, which lost 2 bases and 8 bases, there was a span of 15 bases. Germline V gene data show CDR1 as WSHSY and CDR2 as SAAADI. The CDR3 consists of 15 residues. The CDR3 DNA reads as TGCGCCAGCAGTGAGGTGGCCGAAAAGACCGAAAAACTGTTTTTT. This codes for CASSEVAEKTEKLFF.

The CDR3 nucleotides are TGTGCCAGCAGGCAAAGCGGGGGGGAATACAATGAGCAGTTCTTC. This gives the protein CASRQSGGEYNEQFF. The chain employs TRBV6-1 and TRBJ2-1, with 10 bases fitting TRBD2. Per germline, CDR1 MNHNS and CDR2 SASEGT. Germline trimming cut 6 bases from V and 4 bases from J; bases unmatched to any gene: 6. The CDR3 consists of 15 residues.

This clonotype turned up a few times. The V call is TRBV5-1, the J call TRBJ2-7, with a weak D call TRBD1 (6 bases). V was trimmed by 7 bases and J by 4 bases, leaving 18 bases between them. The CDR3 runs to 14 residues. Germline CDR1 and CDR2: SGHRS and YFSETQ. Here the CDR3 reads CASGAETGYYEQYF. For the CDR3, the DNA is TGCGCCAGCGGGGCCGAAACAGGGTATTACGAGCAGTACTTC.

This clonotype was picked up a small number of times. The chain employs TRBV10-3 and TRBJ2-5; 8 bases match TRBD2. CDR3 length equals 15 residues. J was trimmed by 4 bases and V by 4 bases; bases with no gene match: 8. Germline V CDR1 and CDR2: ENHRY, SYGVKD. The CDR3 DNA reads TGTGCCATCAGTGCCGGGGGGGCCGTCGGAGAGACCCAGTACTTC. This encodes CAISAGGAVGETQYF.

The V and J genes are TRBV7-8 and TRBJ2-3, with D perhaps TRBD2 (5 bases). Per germline, CDR1 SGHVS and CDR2 FQNEAQ. V was pared by 2 bases and J by 2 bases, with 11 bases between. The CDR3 length is 15 residues. In nucleotides, the CDR3 is TGTGCCAGCAGCTTAACTAGAATAATCACAGATACGCAGTATTTT. Its translation is CASSLTRIITDTQYF.

Details on this clonotype: Possible read error: a much larger clone is one base away. V gene TRBV15 combines with J gene TRBJ2-3; 10 positions agree with TRBD2. The CDR3 is 15 residues long. The V gene end was trimmed by 5 bases and the J gene end by 4 bases; junction bases not matched to a gene: 6. The V gene's germline CDR1 is LNHNV and CDR2 YYDKDF (reference sequence). The CDR3 loop is CATSPSGGAADTQYF. CDR3 nucleotides: TGTGCCACCAGCCCAAGCGGGGGGGCTGCAGATACGCAGTATTTT.

V is TRBV20-1 and J is TRBJ1-5; D gene uncertain. Per germline, CDR1 DFQATT and CDR2 SNEGSKA (reference sequence). V was pared by 6 bases and J by 2 bases, with 11 bases between. CDR3 size: 13 residues. CDR3 coding DNA: TGCAGTGCCCGCCCAGTAGGCAATCAGCCCCAGCATTTT. Its protein product is CSARPVGNQPQHF.

This clonotype has just one count. The rearrangement joins TRBV18 to TRBJ2-4; 8 bases agree with TRBD1. The closer fit of TRBJ2-5 to the DNA end suggests the J call may be wrong. The CDR3 runs 18 residues. The V gene's germline CDR1 is KGHSH and CDR2 LQKENI. CDR3 sequence reads: CASSPPGAGGARQETQYF. DNA for the CDR3: TGTGCCAGCTCTCCCCCTGGGGCAGGGGGCGCAAGGCAAGAGACCCAGTACTTC.